The present entry profiles one T cell receptor beta chain with its context. The data belong to a study of blood T cell repertoires in COVID-19. Authors' methods: From reference gene primer amplification, estimates of nucleated cell counts were derived. Repertoires were generated with immunoSEQ multiplex PCR, while TCRdb's copy carries only in-frame clones and drops some. V, J and clone size derive from that table, while D and trimming were established from the DNA sequence. This table holds about 90,000 clones, around 92% found once. The germline V and J ends were trimmed by 2 bases and 1 base, with 14 bases remaining between them. The germline CDR1 and CDR2 sequences are MNHEY and SVGEGT. CDR3 length equals 16 residues.

The sample taken for sequencing was peripheral blood. The chain employs TRBV6-2 or TRBV6-3 and TRBJ1-1; possibly TRBD1 for D (5 bases). The TCR originated in a man aged 50-60 years with COVID-19, enrolled during active disease. CDR3 coding DNA: TGTGCCAGCAGTTACCCAAATCCGACAGAGAACACTGAAGCTTTCTTT. Amino acid sequence: CASSYPNPTENTEAFF.